This T cell receptor (beta chain) was observed in a study of early T cells in non-severe SARS-CoV-2 infection. The germline V and J ends were trimmed by 0 bases and 12 bases, with 9 bases remaining between them. Germline CDR1 MGHRA, CDR2 YSYEKL. This CDR3 is 12 amino acids long. TCRdb ran MiXCR on the 5' RACE reads and lists one entry per CDR3 protein. The sample has around 62,000 distinct CDR3 sequences, around 12% seen once. This clonotype was counted many times. This chain uses TRBV4-1 with TRBJ1-5; no reliable D call. Sequencing was carried out using whole blood. The TCR comes from an adult who was a healthcare worker with PCR-confirmed SARS-CoV-2 infection or an uninfected control (not recorded which). This chain's CDR3 is CASSQDGVFQHF. CDR3 DNA: TGCGCCAGCAGCCAAGATGGGGTTTTCCAGCATTTT.